This record covers a single TCR beta chain. Its cognate antigen is unknown. Primers for the PCR totalled 60 Vbeta and 13 Jbeta. Repertoires were generated with immunoSEQ multiplex PCR, while TCRdb's copy carries only in-frame clones and drops some. Counted here are approximately 170,000 clones, around 68% occurring once; the ten biggest clones make up 1.1% to 1.5%. Germline CDR1 reads KGHSH; CDR2 reads LQKENI. The CDR3 totals 15 residues. With 3 bases clipped from V and 5 bases from J, the junction kept 2 bases outside the gene matches. This record comes from a study of cytomegalovirus exposure and HLA in healthy donors. General study points: Reportedly, fewer N-insertions than the approximately 700-donor mean appeared in an Asian-associated ancestry cluster in a later analysis. TCR beta chains associated with HLA were, in a later analysis, more clonally expanded than equally common others.

The specimen sequenced was PBMCs. The chain uses TRBV18 and TRBJ2-1; 12 bases agree with TRBD2. This clonotype was sampled from a man aged 50 to 59 in good health and CMV-seronegative. This CDR3 reads CASSPGLAGHNEQFF. DNA of the CDR3: TGTGCCAGCTCACCGGGACTAGCGGGCCACAATGAGCAGTTCTTC. Based on the CDR3 plus reference TRBV18 and TRBJ2-1, the full variable domain is NAGVMQNPRHLVRRRGQEARLRCSPMKGHSHVYWYRQLPEEGLKFMVYLQKENIIDESGMPKERFSAEFPKEGPSILRIQQVVRGDSAAYFCASSPGLAGHNEQFFGPGTRLTVL.